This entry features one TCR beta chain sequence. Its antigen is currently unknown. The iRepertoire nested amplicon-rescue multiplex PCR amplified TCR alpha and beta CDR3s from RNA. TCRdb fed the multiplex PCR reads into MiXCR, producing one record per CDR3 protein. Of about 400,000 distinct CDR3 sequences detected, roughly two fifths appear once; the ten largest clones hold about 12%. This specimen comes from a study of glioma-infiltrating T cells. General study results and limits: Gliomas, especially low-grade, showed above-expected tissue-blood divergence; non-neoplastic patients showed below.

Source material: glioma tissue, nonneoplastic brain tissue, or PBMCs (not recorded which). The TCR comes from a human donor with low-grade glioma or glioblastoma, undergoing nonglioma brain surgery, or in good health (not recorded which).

CDR3 sequence reads: CASRSSATLNEQYF. CDR3 coding DNA: TGTGCCAGCAGGTCTAGCGCGACTTTGAACGAGCAGTACTTC. This rearrangement joins TRBV28 to TRBJ2-7; D may be TRBD2 (6 bases). Germline V gene sequence: CDR1 MDHEN, CDR2 SYDVKM. The CDR3 totals 14 residues. Deletions cut 6 bases from V and 5 bases from J, with 17 bases between.